This T cell receptor (beta chain) was captured in a study of blood T cell repertoires in COVID-19. Whole-study context: Material from acute and convalescent COVID-19 was sourced from the United States, Italy and Spain. PBMCs, B-cell-depleted T cells, or T cells provided the cDNA or gDNA that made up the material.

The CDR3 extends over 13 amino acids. From germline, CDR1 is SGHAT and CDR2 FQNNGV. V lost 5 bases and J 8 bases, leaving 13 bases between the germline ends. Per the original data handling: Amplification of reference gene primers was used by the study to estimate nucleated cell counts. Measured with immunoSEQ multiplex PCR; TCRdb has only the in-frame clones, and not every one. V, J and clone size derive from that table, while D and trimming were established from the DNA sequence. Counted here are roughly 110,000 clones, about 90% occurring once; the ten biggest clones make up under 6%. The chain combines TRBV11-2 with TRBJ1-5; tentatively, D is TRBD1 (6 bases). The sequencing input was peripheral blood. The origin of this receptor is a woman in her 50s with acute or convalescent COVID-19. The DNA of the CDR3 is TGTGCCAGCAGCCGGGGGGGCAGGGAGCCCCAGCATTTT. This codes for CASSRGGREPQHF.